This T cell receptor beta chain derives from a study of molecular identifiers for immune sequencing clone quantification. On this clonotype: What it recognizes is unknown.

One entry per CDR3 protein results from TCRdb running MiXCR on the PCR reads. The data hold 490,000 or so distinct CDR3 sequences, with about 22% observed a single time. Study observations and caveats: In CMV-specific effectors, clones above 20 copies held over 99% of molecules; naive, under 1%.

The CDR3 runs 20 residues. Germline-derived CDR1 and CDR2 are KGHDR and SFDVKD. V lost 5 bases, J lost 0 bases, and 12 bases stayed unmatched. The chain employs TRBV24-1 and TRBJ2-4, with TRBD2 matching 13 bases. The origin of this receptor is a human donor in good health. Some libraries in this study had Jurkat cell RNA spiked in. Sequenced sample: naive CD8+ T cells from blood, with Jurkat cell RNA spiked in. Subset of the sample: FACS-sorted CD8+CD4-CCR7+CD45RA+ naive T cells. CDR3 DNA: TGTGCCACCAGTGGTCCCCCGACTAGCGGGAGGCCGTTAGCCAAAAACATTCAGTACTTC. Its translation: CATSGPPTSGRPLAKNIQYF.